Given below is one T cell receptor beta chain in context. Germline V gives CDR1 MGHRA, CDR2 YSYEKL. This CDR3 region has 17 residues. The junction had 14 bases not matched to a gene; V was cut back by 4 bases and J by 6 bases. These data belong to a study of brain T cells in children with intractable seizures. Profiling relied on immunoSEQ multiplex PCR, and the TCRdb table lists in-frame clones only, not all of them. The sample has around 340,000 clones; over 90% are singletons. Regarding time point: blood from clinic visit 5 months post-surgery; TSC patient then seizure free. Before surgery, patients took at least one anti-epileptic drug.

V usage is TRBV4-1 and J usage is TRBJ2-2; 7 nucleotides line up with TRBD1. This TCR derives from a boy less than two years old with tuberous sclerosis and intractable seizures. The sample consisted of peripheral blood, taken more than 4 months after surgery. The CDR3 DNA follows: TGCGCCAGCAGCCCAACAGGGGTCTCTTCTGTGTCCGGGGAGCTGTTTTTT. This codes for CASSPTGVSSVSGELFF.